These T cell receptor beta chains were read from a single sample in a study of T-cell memory formation after mild COVID-19. Each CDR3 protein is one row after TCRdb ran MiXCR on the 5' RACE reads. The repertoire holds 450,000 or so distinct CDR3 sequences, with more than 20% as singletons. The sample was PBMCs or a T cell subset sorted from them (not recorded which). These receptors came from an adult woman who had mild COVID-19 (a few samples of this study predate the infection). Cell type and time point are not known. Each CDR3 is given with its conserved first and last residue. D genes are given only for firm matches. Expanded clones are given a class, and other clones once, few, many or no size at all.

d_call j_call v_call clone_size cdr3_nt cdr3_aa
TRBD2 TRBJ2-3 TRBV7-3 . TGTGCCAGCAGCTCCCGGGGGGACACAGATACGCAGTATTTT CASSSRGDTDTQYF
. TRBJ1-5 TRBV29-1 . TGCAGCGTTGCCGAAAACGGCAATCAGCCCCAGCATTTT CSVAENGNQPQHF
. TRBJ2-1 TRBV24-1 . TGTGCCACCAGTGATTCCACAGGGACCCTCTCCTACAATGAGCAGTTCTTC CATSDSTGTLSYNEQFF
TRBD1 TRBJ1-6 TRBV5-1 . TGCGCCAGCAGCCCCGGGACAGGGGATAATTCACCCCTCCACTTT CASSPGTGDNSPLHF
TRBD1 TRBJ1-1 TRBV12-3/TRBV12-4 . TGTGCCAGCAGTCCGGAACGAGGACAGGGGCAGATGAGGAACACTGAAGCTTTCTTT CASSPERGQGQMRNTEAFF
. TRBJ2-1 TRBV29-1 few TGCAGCGTTCCAGGTGGTGTAAATGAGCAGTTCTTC CSVPGGVNEQFF
TRBD2 TRBJ2-7 TRBV5-1 . TGCGCCAGCAGACCGATTAGCGGGGGTACCTACGAGCAGTACTTC CASRPISGGTYEQYF
. TRBJ1-2 TRBV20-1 few TGCAGTGCTAAACAGGGCTATGGCTACACCTTC CSAKQGYGYTF
. TRBJ2-3 TRBV20-1 few TGCAGTGCTAGCGGGGGCCTAAGCCCAGATACGCAGTATTTT CSASGGLSPDTQYF
TRBD2 TRBJ2-7 TRBV12-3/TRBV12-4 . TGTGCCAGCACCGTGGGGGGGATCAGGTACTACGAGCAGTACTTC CASTVGGIRYYEQYF
. TRBJ1-4 TRBV4-1 . TGCGCCAGCAGCCAAGTTGGATCGGGTGAAAAACTGTTTTTT CASSQVGSGEKLFF
TRBD2 TRBJ2-3 TRBV4-1 . TGCGCCAGCAGCCAAGGATTACCGGGACTAGCGGGGGACACAGATACGCAGTATTTT CASSQGLPGLAGDTDTQYF
. TRBJ2-5 TRBV7-3 few TGTGCCAGCAGCGACAGTGCCCAAGAGACCCAGTACTTC CASSDSAQETQYF